The 14 T cell receptor beta chains below come from one sample, sequenced in a study of regulatory T cells in long-lasting Graves disease. Arm-PCR with iRepertoire HTBI primers amplified the CDR3 regions for these TCR beta libraries. TCRdb re-analysed the multiplex PCR reads in MiXCR, keeping a single row per CDR3 protein. The table has approximately 470,000 distinct CDR3 sequences, about 17% seen once. Described time point: newly diagnosed GD, antithyroid drugs for less than 3 months. Extracted RNA from PBMCs served as the source of the TCR library. The same sample was also used in a study of T cells in Graves' hyperthyroidism and ophthalmopathy.

The sample consisted of peripheral blood mononuclear cells (PBMCs), taken at new diagnosis, from a patient treated with antithyroid drugs. The receptors come from a man in his forties with Graves disease.

This clonotype was observed at least ten times. This chain uses TRBV20-1 with TRBJ2-3; TRBD1 agrees at 10 bases. The germline gives CDR1 DFQATT, CDR2 SNEGSKA (reference sequence). The CDR3 is made up of 17 amino acids. The V segment lost 3 bases and the J segment 4 bases; nucleotides outside the gene matches: 13. CDR3 in amino acids: CSASGLPGQGRSDTQYF. In DNA, the CDR3 is TGCAGTGCTAGTGGACTCCCGGGACAGGGGCGTTCAGATACGCAGTATTTT.

This clonotype was picked up many times. V usage is TRBV5-5 and J usage is TRBJ2-1, with a weak D call TRBD2 (7 bases). Germline V gives CDR1 SGHKS, CDR2 YYEKEE (reference sequence). CDR3 length: 15 amino acids. Trimming took off 4 bases at V and 2 bases at J, with 13 bases between the two ends. CDR3 amino acids: CASSLGGGPYNEQFF. CDR3 DNA sequence: TGTGCCAGCAGCCTGGGGGGGGGGCCCTACAATGAGCAGTTCTTC.

This clonotype was picked up a small number of times. The chain is built from TRBV20-1 and TRBJ2-2, with a possible D match to TRBD2 (6 bases). The CDR3 is made up of 15 amino acids. Trimming removed 5 bases from V and 3 bases from J, with 16 bases in between. CDR1 DFQATT and CDR2 SNEGSKA come from the germline V gene (reference sequence). In DNA, the CDR3 is TGCAGTGCTGGTCGGGTGGGCGGGGACACCGGGGAGCTGTTTTTT. Amino acids: CSAGRVGGDTGELFF.

This clonotype was recorded many times. The chain uses TRBV28 and TRBJ2-2, with D possibly being TRBD1 (5 bases). The CDR3 sequence is 16 residues long. V was pared by 1 base and J by 6 bases, with 15 bases between. In germline, CDR1 is MDHEN, CDR2 SYDVKM. CDR3 sequence (DNA): TGTGCCAGCAGTTTATTAGCTCCCCAGGGTTCCGGGGAGCTGTTTTTT. Encoded protein: CASSLLAPQGSGELFF. The whole variable domain, filled in from reference TRBV28 and TRBJ2-2, reads DVKVTQSSRYLVKRTGEKVFLECVQDMDHENMFWYRQDPGLGLRLIYFSYDVKMKEKGDIPEGYSVSREKKERFSLILESASTNQTSMYLCASSLLAPQGSGELFFGEGSRLTVL.

This clonotype came up many times. The chain joins TRBV7-8 to TRBJ2-7; 8 nucleotides agree with TRBD2. Germline V gives CDR1 SGHVS, CDR2 FQNEAQ. CDR3 length equals 18 residues. V lost 2 bases, J lost 3 bases, and 15 bases stayed unmatched. CDR3 residues: CASSLWSAGTSVFYEQYF. For the CDR3, the DNA is TGTGCCAGCAGCTTATGGTCCGCCGGGACTAGTGTTTTCTACGAGCAGTACTTC.

The gene calls are TRBV6-1 and TRBJ2-3; 10 bases match TRBD2. V gave up 6 bases and J gave up 5 bases; unmatched junction bases: 5. Germline loops: CDR1 MNHNS, CDR2 SASEGT. The CDR3 is made up of 14 amino acids. CDR3 DNA sequence: TGTGCCAGCAGACCCACTAGCGGGATAGATACGCAGTATTTT. This sequence encodes CASRPTSGIDTQYF.

This clonotype was seen only a few times. V gene TRBV7-8 combines with J gene TRBJ1-6, with D possibly matching TRBD1 (6 bases). The CDR3 spans 16 residues. The V gene's germline CDR1 is SGHVS and CDR2 FQNEAQ. The V and J ends lost 0 bases and 10 bases respectively, with 16 bases between them. CDR3 sequence reads: CASSLAPRGPRSPLHF. The CDR3 bases are TGTGCCAGCAGCTTAGCCCCACGGGGGCCGCGCTCACCCCTCCACTTT.

This sequence joins TRBV7-9 and TRBJ2-2; TRBD1 aligns across 8 bases. CDR3 length equals 15 residues. Germline V CDR1 and CDR2: SEHNR, FQNEAQ (reference sequence). V was pared by 1 base and J by 3 bases, with 1 base of the junction left unmatched. The CDR3 nucleotides read TGTGCCAGCAGCTTAGACAGGGGGTACACCGGGGAGCTGTTTTTT. It specifies CASSLDRGYTGELFF.

The chain recombines TRBV28 with TRBJ2-1, with D possibly being TRBD2 (6 bases). Trimming left V 5 bases short and J 5 bases short, with 22 bases between. CDR1 is MDHEN and CDR2 is SYDVKM in the germline V gene. CDR3 size: 17 residues. The CDR3 spells CASSPPPKVGGHNEQFF. In nucleotides, the CDR3 is TGTGCCAGCAGTCCTCCCCCGAAGGTGGGAGGCCACAATGAGCAGTTCTTC.

This clonotype was seen more than once but under ten times. The chain links TRBV5-6 to TRBJ2-7; D is uncertain. Germline lookup yields CDR1 SGHDT and CDR2 YYEEEE. This CDR3 is 13 amino acids long. With 5 bases removed from V and 3 bases from J, the gap between germline ends came to 12 bases. This chain's CDR3 is CASSSRRDYEQYF. CDR3 DNA: TGTGCCAGCAGTTCACGACGAGACTACGAGCAGTACTTC.

This clonotype was detected only a few times. The chain links TRBV10-3 to TRBJ2-5; D remains ambiguous. Trimming took off 6 bases at V and 3 bases at J, with 5 bases between the two ends. The V gene's germline CDR1 is ENHRY and CDR2 SYGVKD. This CDR3 is 11 amino acids long. DNA for the CDR3: TGTGCCATCAGCCAAGAAGAGACCCAGTACTTC. Translation: CAISQEETQYF.

This clonotype came up many times. V gene TRBV5-1 combines with J gene TRBJ2-7, with D perhaps matching TRBD2 (6 bases). Trimming removed 4 bases at V and 0 bases at J, with 17 bases between. CDR3 length: 16 residues. Germline CDR1 and CDR2: SGHRS and YFSETQ. The CDR3, as DNA: TGCGCCAGCAGCAACGGTGGGGGGACCTCCTCCTACGAGCAGTACTTC. Amino acids: CASSNGGGTSSYEQYF.

This clonotype was counted a few times. Being one base from a much bigger clone, this may be a read error. V usage is TRBV7-3 and J usage is TRBJ2-1, with TRBD2 matching 7 bases. Germline CDR1 is SGHTA and CDR2 is FQGTGA. CDR3 length: 14 residues. This CDR3 reads CACSIAGLYNEQFF. The CDR3 nucleotides are TGTGCCTGCAGCATAGCGGGCCTTTACAATGAGCAGTTCTTC.

This clonotype was detected many times. V usage is TRBV28 and J usage is TRBJ2-5; D might be TRBD1 or TRBD2, each matching 5 bases. From germline, CDR1 is MDHEN and CDR2 SYDVKM. V lost 0 bases to trimming and J lost 3 bases, with 14 bases between them. The CDR3 has 16 residues. In DNA, the CDR3 is TGTGCCAGCAGTTTATGGGTTCCAGGGAGAAAAGAGACCCAGTACTTC. It yields the protein CASSLWVPGRKETQYF.